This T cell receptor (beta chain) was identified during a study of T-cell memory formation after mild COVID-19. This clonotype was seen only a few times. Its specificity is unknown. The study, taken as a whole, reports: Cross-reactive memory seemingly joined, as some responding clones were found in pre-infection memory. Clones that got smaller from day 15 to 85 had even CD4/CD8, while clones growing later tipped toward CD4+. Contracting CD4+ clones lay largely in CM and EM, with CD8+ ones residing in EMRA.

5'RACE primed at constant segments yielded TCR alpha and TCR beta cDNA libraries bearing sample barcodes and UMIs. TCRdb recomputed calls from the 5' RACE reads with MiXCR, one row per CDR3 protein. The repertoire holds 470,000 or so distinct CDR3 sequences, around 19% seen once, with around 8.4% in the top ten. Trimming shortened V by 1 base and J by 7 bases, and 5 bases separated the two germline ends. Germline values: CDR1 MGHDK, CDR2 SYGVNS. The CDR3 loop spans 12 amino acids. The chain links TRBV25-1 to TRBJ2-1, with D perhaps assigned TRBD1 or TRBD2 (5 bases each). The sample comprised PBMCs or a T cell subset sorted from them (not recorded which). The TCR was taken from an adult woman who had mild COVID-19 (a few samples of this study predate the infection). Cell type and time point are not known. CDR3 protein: CASSEWGNEQFF. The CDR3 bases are TGTGCCAGCAGTGAATGGGGGAATGAGCAGTTCTTC.